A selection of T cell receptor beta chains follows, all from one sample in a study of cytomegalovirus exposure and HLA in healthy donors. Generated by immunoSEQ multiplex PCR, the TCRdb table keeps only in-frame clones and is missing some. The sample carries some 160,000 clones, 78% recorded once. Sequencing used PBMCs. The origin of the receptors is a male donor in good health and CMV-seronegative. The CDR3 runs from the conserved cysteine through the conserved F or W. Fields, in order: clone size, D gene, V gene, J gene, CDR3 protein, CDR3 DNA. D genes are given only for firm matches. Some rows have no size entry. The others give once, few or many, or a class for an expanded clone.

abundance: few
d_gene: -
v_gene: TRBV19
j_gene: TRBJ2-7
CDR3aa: CASSKGGSPYEQYF
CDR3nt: TGTGCCAGTAGTAAGGGAGGAAGCCCCTACGAGCAGTACTTC

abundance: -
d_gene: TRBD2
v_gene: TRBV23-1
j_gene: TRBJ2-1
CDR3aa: CASSQRFGGNEQFF
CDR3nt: TGCGCCAGCAGTCAACGATTCGGGGGGAATGAGCAGTTCTTC

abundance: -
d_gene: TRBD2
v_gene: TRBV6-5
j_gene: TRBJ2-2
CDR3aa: CASSYYLAGVGELFF
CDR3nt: TGTGCCAGCAGTTACTACCTAGCGGGAGTTGGGGAGCTGTTTTTT

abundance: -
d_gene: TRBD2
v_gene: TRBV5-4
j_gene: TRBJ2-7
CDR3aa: CASSRTSGALLREQYF
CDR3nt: TGTGCCAGCAGCAGGACTAGCGGGGCTCTCCTTCGAGAGCAGTACTTC

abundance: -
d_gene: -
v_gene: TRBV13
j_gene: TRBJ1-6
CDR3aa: CASSSSATHYNSPLHF
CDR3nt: TGTGCCAGCAGCTCCTCGGCGACACACTATAATTCACCCCTCCACTTT

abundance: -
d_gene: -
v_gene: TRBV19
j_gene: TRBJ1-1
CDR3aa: CASSIAETNTEAFF
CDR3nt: TGTGCCAGTAGTATAGCGGAGACGAACACTGAAGCTTTCTTT

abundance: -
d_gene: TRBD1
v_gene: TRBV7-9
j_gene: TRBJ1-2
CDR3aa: CASSLDRGWYGYTF
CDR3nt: TGTGCCAGCAGCTTGGACAGGGGTTGGTATGGCTACACCTTC

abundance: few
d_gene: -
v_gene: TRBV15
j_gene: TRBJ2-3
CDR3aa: CATSRDQGRGGTDTQYF
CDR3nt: TGTGCCACCAGCAGAGATCAAGGCAGGGGAGGCACAGATACGCAGTATTTT

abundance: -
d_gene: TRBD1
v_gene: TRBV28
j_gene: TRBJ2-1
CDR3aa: CASVGQGGHNEQFF
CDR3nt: TGTGCCAGCGTTGGACAGGGAGGCCACAATGAGCAGTTCTTC

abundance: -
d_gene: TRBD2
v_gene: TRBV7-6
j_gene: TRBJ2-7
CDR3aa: CASSFLAGGVGEQYF
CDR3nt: TGTGCCAGCAGCTTCTTAGCGGGAGGGGTCGGGGAGCAGTACTTC

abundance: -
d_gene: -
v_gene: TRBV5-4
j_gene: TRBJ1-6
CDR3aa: CASSSKTKSESPLHF
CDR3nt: TGTGCCAGCAGCTCGAAAACTAAATCCGAGTCACCCCTCCACTTT

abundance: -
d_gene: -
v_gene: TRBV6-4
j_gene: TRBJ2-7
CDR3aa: CASSTGEGAYEQYF
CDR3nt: TGTGCCAGCAGCACCGGTGAGGGGGCCTACGAGCAGTACTTC